This T cell receptor beta chain was sequenced in a study of T cell clonality in common variable immunodeficiency. Findings and caveats of the study: Fewer TCRbeta clones were shared among CVID subjects than controls. Common variable immunodeficiency TCR beta sequences reportedly had fewer deletions and N-nucleotide insertions.

As for this clone: Its antigen is still unknown.

Assay: immunoSEQ multiplex PCR; the TCRdb copy retains only in-frame clones and omits some. This sample carries approximately 17,000 clones, none of them present only once. The sample was peripheral blood mononuclear cells. The sequence was obtained from a human donor with common variable immunodeficiency.

CDR3 in amino acids: CASRGNTIYF. Incomplete CDR3 DNA: TGTGCCTCGCGGGGAAACACC. The chain links TRBV11-2 to TRBJ1-3; D is unresolved. The read halts 3 residues ahead of the CDR3 end, with the missing end drawn from the germline J gene. Germline CDR1 reads SGHAT; CDR2 reads FQNNGV. Trimming took 11 bases from V and 4 from J, leaving 6 bases between them. This CDR3 has 10 amino acids.